The entry below describes one T cell receptor beta chain. Healthy bone marrow donors made up the cohort. The data are from a study of cytomegalovirus exposure and HLA in healthy donors. V dropped 1 base and J dropped 1 base, with 6 bases sitting between them. The CDR3 runs to 14 residues. Germline V gives CDR1 SGHRS, CDR2 YFSETQ. Primers for the PCR totalled 60 Vbeta and 13 Jbeta. Repertoires were generated with immunoSEQ multiplex PCR, while TCRdb's copy carries only in-frame clones and drops some. The sample includes 150,000 or so clones, around four fifths seen only once; the top ten take around 4.1%.

The source material was PBMCs. This clonotype was obtained from a man aged 45-65 years in good health and CMV-seropositive. The genes are TRBV5-1 and TRBJ2-1, with no clear D. The DNA of the CDR3 is TGCGCCAGCAGCTTGACAGATTCCTACAATGAGCAGTTCTTC. Its translation is CASSLTDSYNEQFF.